Presented here are 24 T cell receptor beta chains from one specimen sequenced in a study of shared clonotypes between healthy human individuals. Repertoires were generated with immunoSEQ multiplex PCR, while TCRdb's copy carries only in-frame clones and drops some. The sample holds more than 500,000 clones, 90% to 97% seen once. Sequencing was performed on naive CD4+ T cells sorted from blood. Subset meaning: CD45RA+ positively selected. All receptors come from a woman in her twenties or thirties in good health.

The chain couples TRBV11-3 to TRBJ2-1, with TRBD2 matching over 8 bases. Germline V gene data show CDR1 as SGHNT and CDR2 as YENEEA. V shed 3 bases and J 7 bases; nucleotides not matched to a gene: 5. There are 14 residues in the CDR3. This CDR3 is CASSFREGPNEQFF. The CDR3 region has the DNA TGTGCCAGCAGCTTTCGGGAGGGCCCAAATGAGCAGTTCTTC.

This sequence joins TRBV7-9 and TRBJ1-3; D is unresolved. CDR1 and CDR2 from the germline V gene are SEHNR and FQNEAQ (reference sequence). The V end lost 5 bases, the J end lost 7 bases, and 6 bases lay between the germline ends. The CDR3 contains 11 residues. For the CDR3, the DNA is TGTGCCAGCAGCCTAGGGAACACCATATATTTT. It specifies CASSLGNTIYF.

With regard to this clone: Different DNA sequences within this sample yield the same CDR3. The chain is built from TRBV6-6 and TRBJ2-7, with 9 bases aligning to TRBD2. This CDR3 has 14 amino acids. V dropped 4 bases and J dropped 6; count of bases not matched to a gene: 7. Germline CDR1 is MNHNY and CDR2 is SVGAGI (reference sequence). For the CDR3, the DNA is TGTGCCAGCAGTTCCTTAGCGGGAGTTGGCGAGCAGTACTTC. It codes for CASSSLAGVGEQYF.

As to this clone: Other nucleotide sequences in the sample specify the same CDR3. The chain carries TRBV6-4 and TRBJ1-2; possibly TRBD1 for D (5 bases). The CDR3 extends over 15 amino acids. Trimming pared 0 bases from V and 0 bases from J, leaving 8 bases between. Germline assignment: CDR1 MRHNA and CDR2 SNTAGT. Here the CDR3 DNA reads TGTGCCAGCAGTGACTCCGGGACTGCTAACTATGGCTACACCTTC. Protein: CASSDSGTANYGYTF.

This clone has just a few counts. The chain carries TRBV6-5 and TRBJ2-7; no reliable D call. Germline V gene sequence: CDR1 MNHEY, CDR2 SVGAGI. The germline V and J ends were trimmed by 6 bases and 6 bases, with 12 bases remaining between them. This CDR3 spans 12 amino acids. CDR3 in amino acids: CASSSRWFEQYF. The CDR3, as DNA: TGTGCCAGCAGCTCCCGTTGGTTCGAGCAGTACTTC.

The chain joins TRBV4-1 to TRBJ2-7; D possibly matches TRBD1 or TRBD2 (5 bases each). Germline V gene data show CDR1 as MGHRA and CDR2 as YSYEKL. The CDR3 runs to 16 residues. V lost 0 bases and J 3 bases, leaving 15 bases between the germline ends. The CDR3 coding sequence is TGCGCCAGCAGCCAAGAATCGGGACGCAGATACTACGAGCAGTACTTC. This codes for CASSQESGRRYYEQYF.

The rearrangement links TRBV27 to TRBJ2-7; either TRBD1 or TRBD2 may fit D (5 bases each). Trimming cost V 6 bases and J 4 bases, with 25 bases left between them. Germline CDR1 MNHEY, CDR2 SMNVEV (reference sequence). This CDR3 has 17 amino acids. DNA for the CDR3: TGTGCCAGCAGCCGGTGGGGGACGCGTTCGGAGGTTTACGAGCAGTACTTC. This sequence encodes CASSRWGTRSEVYEQYF.

The rearrangement uses TRBV28 and TRBJ2-3; 10 positions match TRBD2. Germline CDR1 MDHEN, CDR2 SYDVKM. After removal of 4 bases from V and 4 bases from J, the junction contained 5 bases not matched to a gene. This CDR3 contains 15 residues. The DNA for the CDR3 is TGTGCCAGCAGTTCCACTAGCGGGACCGCAGATACGCAGTATTTT. Translated, it gives CASSSTSGTADTQYF.

Comments on this clone: Other DNA sequences within the sample encode an identical CDR3. The chain carries TRBV2 and TRBJ2-7; weak D call: TRBD2 (5 bases). The CDR3 spans 11 residues. V gave up 7 bases and J gave up 1 base, with 5 bases separating them. Per germline, CDR1 SNHLY and CDR2 FYNNEI. CDR3: CASTGSYEQYF. In DNA form, the CDR3 reads TGTGCCAGCACGGGATCCTACGAGCAGTACTTC.

With respect to this clone: At one of its ends the junction is not consistent with the germline gene, which may arise from a read error. V gene TRBV9 combines with J gene TRBJ2-3, with 12 bases fitting TRBD2. The CDR3 has 18 residues. Germline assignment: CDR1 SGDLS and CDR2 YYNGEE. CDR3 region: CASSVGFETSGSRDTQYF. The CDR3 DNA follows: TGTGCCAGCAGCGTAGGGTTCGAGACTAGCGGGAGCAGAGATACGCAGTATTTT.

This clone was recorded a few times. The chain carries TRBV25-1 and TRBJ1-3; D perhaps matches TRBD1 (6 bases). The CDR3 loop spans 15 amino acids. Germline CDR1 is MGHDK and CDR2 is SYGVNS. With 8 bases removed from V and 4 bases from J, the gap between germline ends came to 18 bases. CDR3 coding DNA: TGTGCCAGCTCAGGGGCAGGCAACATAGGAAACACCATATATTTT. Its translation: CASSGAGNIGNTIYF.

The chain joins TRBV28 to TRBJ2-7; TRBD1 is a possible D gene (5 bases). In germline, CDR1 is MDHEN, CDR2 SYDVKM. The length of the CDR3 is 14 residues. V lost 7 bases, J lost 3 bases, and 16 bases lay in between. CDR3 loop: CASNSQGFSYEQYF. The DNA of the CDR3 is TGTGCCAGCAATTCGCAGGGCTTCAGCTACGAGCAGTACTTC.

This clone was seen just once. The genes are TRBV6-5 and TRBJ1-1; D not certain. CDR3 size: 13 residues. Germline V gene sequence: CDR1 MNHEY, CDR2 SVGAGI. V lost 10 bases to trimming and J lost 1 base, with 13 bases between them. The CDR3 loop is CATKPEANTEAFF. In DNA form, the CDR3 reads TGTGCCACCAAGCCGGAAGCGAACACTGAAGCTTTCTTT.

This clone appeared once. An end of the junction differs from the germline gene, which may be a read error. The chain recombines TRBV15 with TRBJ2-2; D remains unclear. This CDR3 is 16 amino acids long. Germline V gene sequence: CDR1 LNHNV, CDR2 YYDKDF (reference sequence). DNA for the CDR3: TGTGCCACCAGCCCACGGACGGATCCGAAGACCGGGGAGCTGTTTTTT. It yields the protein CATSPRTDPKTGELFF.

V is TRBV29-1 and J is TRBJ1-6; 7 positions agree with TRBD1. Unmatched junction bases numbered 7, after V lost 6 bases and J lost 5 bases. Germline assignment: CDR1 SQVTM and CDR2 ANQGSEA. The CDR3 is 14 residues long. The CDR3 nucleotides are TGCAGCGTGAGACAGGGAAGAGATAATTCACCCCTCCACTTT. This gives the protein CSVRQGRDNSPLHF.

The chain joins TRBV28 to TRBJ2-1, with TRBD2 identical over 9 bases. Trimming at V came to 8 bases and at J to 10 bases, leaving 9 bases not matched to a gene. CDR3 length: 13 amino acids. In germline, CDR1 is MDHEN, CDR2 SYDVKM. The CDR3 reads CASFAGGLGEQFF. The CDR3 DNA sequence: TGTGCCAGCTTCGCGGGAGGGCTGGGCGAGCAGTTCTTC.

The DNA for the CDR3 is TGCGCCAGCAGCCCTTCCGGGACAGTTACCTACGAGCAGTACTTC. Protein sequence: CASSPSGTVTYEQYF. The chain links TRBV5-1 to TRBJ2-7, with 7 bases that match TRBD1. V was pared by 4 bases and J by 2 bases, with 9 bases of the junction left unmatched. Germline V CDR1 and CDR2: SGHRS, YFSETQ. This CDR3 has 15 amino acids.

This chain connects TRBV25-1 to TRBJ2-3; no firm D call. The CDR3 runs 16 residues. V shed 0 bases and J shed 2 bases, with 12 bases lying between them. Germline V lookup: CDR1 MGHDK, CDR2 SYGVNS. The CDR3 region is CASSEYDLGITDTQYF. DNA for the CDR3: TGTGCCAGCAGTGAATATGACCTGGGGATCACAGATACGCAGTATTTT.

The genes are TRBV21-1 and TRBJ2-5; the tabulated D call, TRBD1, remains unverified against the DNA. TRBV21-1 is a listed pseudogene. The CDR3 is 15 amino acids. CDR3 sequence reads: CASKPYRGVRREQYF. In DNA form, the CDR3 reads TGTGCCAGCAAACCCTACAGGGGCGTGCGTCGAGAGCAGTACTTC.

This clone was detected once. V gene TRBV7-9 combines with J gene TRBJ2-5; D gene ambiguous. V lost 2 bases, J lost 0 bases, and 10 bases lay in between. Germline CDR1 reads SEHNR; CDR2 reads FQNEAQ (reference sequence). There are 15 residues in the CDR3. DNA for the CDR3: TGTGCCAGCAGCTTATATGTCTCGGACCAAGAGACCCAGTACTTC. This sequence encodes CASSLYVSDQETQYF.

This sequence joins TRBV10-2 and TRBJ2-2; 8 nucleotides agree with TRBD1. This CDR3 is built from 13 residues. V trimming: 5 bases; J trimming: 8 bases; junction bases outside the gene matches: 4. CDR1 and CDR2 (germline): WSHSY, SAAADI. CDR3 residues: CASSRRTGGELFF. DNA of the CDR3: TGCGCCAGCAGTCGAAGGACAGGGGGGGAGCTGTTTTTT.

The chain is built from TRBV5-1 and TRBJ2-3; weak D call: TRBD2 (5 bases). The germline gives CDR1 SGHRS, CDR2 YFSETQ. The length of the CDR3 is 16 residues. Trimming cost V 0 bases and J 0 bases, with 11 bases left between them. The chain's CDR3 is CASSLATGFSTDTQYF. CDR3 nucleotides: TGCGCCAGCAGCTTGGCCACGGGGTTTAGCACAGATACGCAGTATTTT.

This clone showed up just once. V is TRBV11-3 and J is TRBJ2-2; unclear D gene. The germline gives CDR1 SGHNT, CDR2 YENEEA. The V gene lost 3 bases and the J gene lost 3 bases, with 20 bases spanning the gap. The CDR3 has 18 amino acids. The CDR3 reads CASSFTGSHSNHTGELFF. The CDR3 DNA is TGTGCCAGCAGCTTTACCGGGTCCCACTCGAATCACACCGGGGAGCTGTTTTTT.

The chain is built from TRBV27 and TRBJ2-7, with 12 bases matching TRBD2. The CDR3 has 17 amino acids. V lost 5 bases to trimming and J lost 0 bases; unmatched junction nucleotides: 8. Germline V gives CDR1 MNHEY, CDR2 SMNVEV (reference sequence). CDR3 region: CASSRLAGDRGSYEQYF. CDR3 coding DNA: TGTGCCAGCAGTAGACTAGCGGGAGATAGGGGCTCCTACGAGCAGTACTTC.